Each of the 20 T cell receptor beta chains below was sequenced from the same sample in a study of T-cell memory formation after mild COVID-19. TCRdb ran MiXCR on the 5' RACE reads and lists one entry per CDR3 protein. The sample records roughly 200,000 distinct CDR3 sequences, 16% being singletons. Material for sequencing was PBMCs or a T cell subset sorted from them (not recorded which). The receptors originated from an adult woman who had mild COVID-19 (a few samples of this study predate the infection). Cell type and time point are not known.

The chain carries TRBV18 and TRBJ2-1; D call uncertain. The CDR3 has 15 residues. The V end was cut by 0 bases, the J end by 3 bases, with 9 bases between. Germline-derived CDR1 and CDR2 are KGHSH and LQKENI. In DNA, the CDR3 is TGTGCCAGCTCACCACCGCGGAGCAGCTACAATGAGCAGTTCTTC. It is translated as CASSPPRSSYNEQFF.

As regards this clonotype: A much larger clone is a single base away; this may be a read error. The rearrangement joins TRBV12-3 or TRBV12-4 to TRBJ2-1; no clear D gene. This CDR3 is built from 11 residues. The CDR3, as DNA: TGTGCCAGCAGTTTGAGTTCGGATCAGTTATTC. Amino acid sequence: CASSLSSDQLF.

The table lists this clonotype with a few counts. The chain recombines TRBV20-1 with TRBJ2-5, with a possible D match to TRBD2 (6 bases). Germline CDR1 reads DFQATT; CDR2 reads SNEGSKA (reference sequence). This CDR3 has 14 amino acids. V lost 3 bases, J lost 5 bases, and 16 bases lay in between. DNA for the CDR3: TGCAGTGCTAGGGTTCCTGGGACTGCGGAGACCCAGTACTTC. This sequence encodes CSARVPGTAETQYF.

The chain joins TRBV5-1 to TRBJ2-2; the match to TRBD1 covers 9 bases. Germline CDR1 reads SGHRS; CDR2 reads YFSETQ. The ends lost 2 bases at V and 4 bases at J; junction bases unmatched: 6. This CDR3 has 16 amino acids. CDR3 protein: CASSFMTGGSTGELFF. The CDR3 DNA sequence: TGCGCCAGCAGCTTTATGACAGGGGGAAGCACCGGGGAGCTGTTTTTT.

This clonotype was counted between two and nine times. DNA for the CDR3: TGCGCCAGCAGCTTCGGGGGCGTCAATGAAAAACTGTTTTTT. Its translation is CASSFGGVNEKLFF. The chain is built from TRBV5-1 and TRBJ1-4; perhaps TRBD1 as D (6 bases). The CDR3 runs to 14 residues. The ends were cut back, 2 bases at V and 5 bases at J, with 10 bases in the middle. The germline CDR1 and CDR2 sequences are SGHRS and YFSETQ.

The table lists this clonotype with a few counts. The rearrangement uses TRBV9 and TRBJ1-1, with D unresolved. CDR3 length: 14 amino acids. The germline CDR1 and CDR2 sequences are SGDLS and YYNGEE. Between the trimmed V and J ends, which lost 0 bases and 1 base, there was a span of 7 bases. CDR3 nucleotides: TGTGCCAGCAGCGTAGGGCCGGAGAACACTGAAGCTTTCTTT. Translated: CASSVGPENTEAFF.

CDR3 in amino acids: CASSSGAGIHSTDTQYF. CDR3 bases: TGTGCCAGCAGCTCAGGGGCCGGAATCCACAGCACAGATACGCAGTATTTT. The chain couples TRBV7-8 to TRBJ2-3; TRBD1 is a possible D gene (6 bases). Trimming took off 4 bases at V and 0 bases at J, with 17 bases between the two ends. The length of the CDR3 is 17 residues. Germline lookup yields CDR1 SGHVS and CDR2 FQNEAQ.

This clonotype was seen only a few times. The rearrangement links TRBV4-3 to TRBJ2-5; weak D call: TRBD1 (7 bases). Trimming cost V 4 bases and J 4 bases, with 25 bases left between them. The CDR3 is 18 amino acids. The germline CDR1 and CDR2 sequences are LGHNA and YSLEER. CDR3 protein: CASSPLGQGDLRGETQYF. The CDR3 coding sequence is TGCGCCAGCAGCCCCCTGGGCCAGGGGGACTTGAGGGGAGAGACCCAGTACTTC.

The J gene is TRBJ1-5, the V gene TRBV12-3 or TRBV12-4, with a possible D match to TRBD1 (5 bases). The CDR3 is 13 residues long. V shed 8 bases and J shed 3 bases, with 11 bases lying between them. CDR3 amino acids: CASQGVNNQPQHF. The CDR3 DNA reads TGTGCCAGCCAGGGAGTGAACAATCAGCCCCAGCATTTT.

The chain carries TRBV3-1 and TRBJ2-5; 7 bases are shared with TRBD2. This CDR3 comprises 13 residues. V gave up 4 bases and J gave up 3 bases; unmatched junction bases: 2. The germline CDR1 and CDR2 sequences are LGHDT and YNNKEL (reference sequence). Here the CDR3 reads CASSRLAEETQYF. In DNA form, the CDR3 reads TGTGCCAGCAGCCGGCTAGCGGAAGAGACCCAGTACTTC.

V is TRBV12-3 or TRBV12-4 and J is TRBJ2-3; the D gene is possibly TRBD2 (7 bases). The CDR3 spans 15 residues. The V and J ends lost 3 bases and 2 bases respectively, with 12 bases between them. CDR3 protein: CASSFWGGFTDTQYF. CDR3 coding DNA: TGTGCCAGCAGTTTTTGGGGGGGCTTCACAGATACGCAGTATTTT.

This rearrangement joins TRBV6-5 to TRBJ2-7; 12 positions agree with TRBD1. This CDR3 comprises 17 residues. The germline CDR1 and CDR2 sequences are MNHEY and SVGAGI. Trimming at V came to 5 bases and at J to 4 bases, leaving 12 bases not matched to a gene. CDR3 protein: CASSRLIPGQGAYEQYF. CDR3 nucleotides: TGTGCCAGCAGTCGCCTAATTCCGGGACAGGGGGCATACGAGCAGTACTTC.

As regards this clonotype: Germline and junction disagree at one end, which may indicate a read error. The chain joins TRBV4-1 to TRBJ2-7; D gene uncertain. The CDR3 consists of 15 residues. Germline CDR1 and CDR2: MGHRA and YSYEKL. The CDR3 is CASSQDRVSSYEKYF. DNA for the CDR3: TGCGCCAGCAGCCAAGATCGTGTCAGCTCCTACGAGAAGTACTTC.

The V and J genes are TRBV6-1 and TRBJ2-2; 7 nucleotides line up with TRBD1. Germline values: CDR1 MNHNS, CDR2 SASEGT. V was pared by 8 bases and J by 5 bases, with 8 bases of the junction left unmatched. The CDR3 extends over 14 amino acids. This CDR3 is CASGHETGTGELFF. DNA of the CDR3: TGTGCCAGCGGACATGAGACAGGGACCGGGGAGCTGTTTTTT.

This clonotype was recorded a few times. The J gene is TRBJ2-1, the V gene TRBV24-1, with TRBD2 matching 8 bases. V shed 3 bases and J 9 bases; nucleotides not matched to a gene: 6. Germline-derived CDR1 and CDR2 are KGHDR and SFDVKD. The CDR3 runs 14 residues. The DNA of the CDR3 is TGTGCCACCAGTGATCCCTTAGCGGGGCGTGAGCAGTTCTTC. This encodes CATSDPLAGREQFF.

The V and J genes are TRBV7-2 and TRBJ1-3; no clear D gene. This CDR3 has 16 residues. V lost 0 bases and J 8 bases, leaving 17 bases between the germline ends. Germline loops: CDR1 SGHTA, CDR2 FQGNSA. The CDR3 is CASSLAHAGPQHTIYF. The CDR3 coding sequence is TGTGCCAGCAGCTTAGCGCATGCTGGGCCGCAGCACACCATATATTTT. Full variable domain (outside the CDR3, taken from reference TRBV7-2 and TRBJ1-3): GAGVSQSPSNKVTEKGKDVELRCDPISGHTALYWYRQSLGQGLEFLIYFQGNSAPDKSGLPSDRFSAERTGGSVSTLTIQRTQQEDSAVYLCASSLAHAGPQHTIYFGEGSWLTVV.

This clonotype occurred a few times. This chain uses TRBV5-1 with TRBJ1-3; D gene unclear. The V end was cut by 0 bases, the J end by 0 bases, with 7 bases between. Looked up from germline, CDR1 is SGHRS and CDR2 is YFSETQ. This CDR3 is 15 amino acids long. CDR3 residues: CASSLDTLSGNTIYF. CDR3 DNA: TGCGCCAGCAGCTTGGACACTCTCTCTGGAAACACCATATATTTT.

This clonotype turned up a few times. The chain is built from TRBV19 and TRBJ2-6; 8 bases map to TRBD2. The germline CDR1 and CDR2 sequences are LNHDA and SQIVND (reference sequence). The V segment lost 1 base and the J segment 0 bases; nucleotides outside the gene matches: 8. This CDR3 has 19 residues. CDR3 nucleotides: TGTGCCAGTAGTATAGTCGGGAGGGGTTCCGTCTCTGGGGCCAACGTCCTGACTTTC. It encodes CASSIVGRGSVSGANVLTF.

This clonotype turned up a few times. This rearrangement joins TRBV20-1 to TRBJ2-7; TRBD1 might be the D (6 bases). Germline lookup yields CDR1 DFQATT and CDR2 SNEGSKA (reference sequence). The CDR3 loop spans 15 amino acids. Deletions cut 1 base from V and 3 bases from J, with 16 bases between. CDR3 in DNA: TGCAGTGCTAGAGCCAGATACAACAGGGTCTACGAGCAGTACTTC. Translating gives CSARARYNRVYEQYF.

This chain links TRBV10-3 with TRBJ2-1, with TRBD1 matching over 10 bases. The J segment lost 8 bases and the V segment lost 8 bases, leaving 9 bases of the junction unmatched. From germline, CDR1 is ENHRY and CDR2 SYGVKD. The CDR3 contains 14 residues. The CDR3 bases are TGTGCCATCCAGCGGACAGGGGGTAGGGATGAGCAGTTCTTC. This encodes CAIQRTGGRDEQFF.